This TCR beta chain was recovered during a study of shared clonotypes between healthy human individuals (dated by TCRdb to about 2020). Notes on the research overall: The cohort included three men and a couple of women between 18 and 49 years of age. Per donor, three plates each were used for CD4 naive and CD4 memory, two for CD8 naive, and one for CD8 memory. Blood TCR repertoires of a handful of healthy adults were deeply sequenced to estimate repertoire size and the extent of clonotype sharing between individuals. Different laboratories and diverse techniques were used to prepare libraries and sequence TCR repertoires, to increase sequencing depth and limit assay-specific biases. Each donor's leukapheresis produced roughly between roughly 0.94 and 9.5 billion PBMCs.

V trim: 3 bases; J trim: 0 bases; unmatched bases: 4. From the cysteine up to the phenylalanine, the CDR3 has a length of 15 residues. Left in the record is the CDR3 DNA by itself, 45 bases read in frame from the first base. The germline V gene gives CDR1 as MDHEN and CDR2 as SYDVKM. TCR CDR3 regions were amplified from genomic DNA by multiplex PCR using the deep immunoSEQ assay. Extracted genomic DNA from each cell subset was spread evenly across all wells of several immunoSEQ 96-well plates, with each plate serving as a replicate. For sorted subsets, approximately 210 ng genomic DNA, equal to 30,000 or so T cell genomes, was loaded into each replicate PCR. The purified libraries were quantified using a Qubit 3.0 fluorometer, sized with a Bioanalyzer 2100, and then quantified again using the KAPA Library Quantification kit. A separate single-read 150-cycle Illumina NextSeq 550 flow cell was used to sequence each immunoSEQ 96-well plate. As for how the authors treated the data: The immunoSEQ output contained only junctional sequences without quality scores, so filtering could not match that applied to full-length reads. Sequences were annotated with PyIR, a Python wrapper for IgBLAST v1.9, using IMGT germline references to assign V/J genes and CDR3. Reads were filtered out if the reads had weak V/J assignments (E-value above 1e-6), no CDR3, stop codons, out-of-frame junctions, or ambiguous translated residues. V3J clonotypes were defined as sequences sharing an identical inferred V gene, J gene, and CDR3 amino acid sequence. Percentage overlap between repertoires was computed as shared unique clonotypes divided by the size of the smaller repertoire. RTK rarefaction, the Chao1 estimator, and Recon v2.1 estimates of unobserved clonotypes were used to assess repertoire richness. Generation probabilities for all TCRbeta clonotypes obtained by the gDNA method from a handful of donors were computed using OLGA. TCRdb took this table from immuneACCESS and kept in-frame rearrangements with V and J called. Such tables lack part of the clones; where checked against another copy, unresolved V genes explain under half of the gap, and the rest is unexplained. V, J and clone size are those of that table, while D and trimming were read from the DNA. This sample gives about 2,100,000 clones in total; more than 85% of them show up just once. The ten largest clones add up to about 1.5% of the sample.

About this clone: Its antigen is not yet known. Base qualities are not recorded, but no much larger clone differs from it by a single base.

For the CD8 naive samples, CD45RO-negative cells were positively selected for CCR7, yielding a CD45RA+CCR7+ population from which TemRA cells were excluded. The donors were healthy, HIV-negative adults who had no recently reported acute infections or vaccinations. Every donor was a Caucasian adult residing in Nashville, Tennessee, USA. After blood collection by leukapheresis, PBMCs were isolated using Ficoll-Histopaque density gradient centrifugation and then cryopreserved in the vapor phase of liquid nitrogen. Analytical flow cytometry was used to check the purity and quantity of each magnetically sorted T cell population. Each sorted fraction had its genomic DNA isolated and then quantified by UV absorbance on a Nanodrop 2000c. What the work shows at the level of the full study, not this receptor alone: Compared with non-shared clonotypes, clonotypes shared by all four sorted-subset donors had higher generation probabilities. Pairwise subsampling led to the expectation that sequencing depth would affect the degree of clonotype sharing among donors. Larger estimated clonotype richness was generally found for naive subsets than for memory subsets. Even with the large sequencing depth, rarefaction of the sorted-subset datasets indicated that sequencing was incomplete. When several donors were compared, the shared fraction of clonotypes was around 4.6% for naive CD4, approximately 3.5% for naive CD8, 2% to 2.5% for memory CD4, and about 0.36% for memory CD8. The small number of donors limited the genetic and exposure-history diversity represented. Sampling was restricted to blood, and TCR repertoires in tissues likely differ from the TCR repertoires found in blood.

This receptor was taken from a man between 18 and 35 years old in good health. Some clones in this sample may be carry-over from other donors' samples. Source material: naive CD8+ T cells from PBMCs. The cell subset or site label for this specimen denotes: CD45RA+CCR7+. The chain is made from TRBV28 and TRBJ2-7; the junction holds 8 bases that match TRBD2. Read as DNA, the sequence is TGTGCCAGCAGTTTTTCAGGGACTAGCTCCTACGAGCAGTACTTC. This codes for CASSFSGTSSYEQYF.